The clone carrying this T cell receptor beta chain was found many times. Amplification targeted TCR beta CDR3 regions from RNA transcripts. TCR CDR3 underwent first-round RT-PCR with the HTBI primer set. TCRdb fed the multiplex PCR reads into MiXCR, producing one record per CDR3 protein. Here the sample spans about 380,000 distinct CDR3 sequences, 11% to 15% being singletons. Patients were excluded for uncontrolled infection, other autoimmune disease, pregnancy or lactation. The CDR3 consists of 18 residues. Unmatched junction bases numbered 12, after V lost 1 base and J lost 5 bases. This entry belongs to a study of T cells in Graves' hyperthyroidism and ophthalmopathy.

This chain links TRBV12-3 or TRBV12-4 with TRBJ2-1; TRBD2 agrees at 9 bases. This receptor was identified in a woman aged 55-70 years with Graves' hyperthyroidism. Material: blood. The CDR3 DNA sequence: TGTGCCAGCAGTTTAGACTTCCGGGGAGCGGGAGGTAACAATGAGCAGTTCTTC. Its protein is CASSLDFRGAGGNNEQFF.